The TCR beta chain under discussion was sequenced for a study of graft-versus-host responses after intestinal transplantation. The wider study: Transplant types were multivisceral, liver-intestinal, or isolated intestinal. Anti-thymocyte globulin induction, then tacrolimus and steroids for about three years, went to all recipients. Study results and limitations: After transplant, early declines in HvG clones were associated with peak levels of circulating GvH clones.

The germline CDR1 and CDR2 sequences are SGHRS and YFSETQ. Trimming removed 0 bases from V and 1 base from J, with 10 bases in between. The CDR3 length is 15 residues. A remark on this clone: Its antigen is undetermined.

TCRdb's copy holds only in-frame clones and misses some; the assay was immunoSEQ multiplex PCR. The sample has 110,000 to 150,000 clones, roughly 91% seen once. The chain has TRBV5-1 and TRBJ1-1; D unclear. The receptor's source is a human donor who received an intestinal transplant. The input for sequencing was unstimulated CD4+ T cells sorted from spleen or lymph node cells, taken before intestinal transplant. The CDR3 loop reads CASSLVNSGNTEAFF. The CDR3 coding sequence is TGCGCCAGCAGCTTGGTGAACTCTGGGAACACTGAAGCTTTCTTT.